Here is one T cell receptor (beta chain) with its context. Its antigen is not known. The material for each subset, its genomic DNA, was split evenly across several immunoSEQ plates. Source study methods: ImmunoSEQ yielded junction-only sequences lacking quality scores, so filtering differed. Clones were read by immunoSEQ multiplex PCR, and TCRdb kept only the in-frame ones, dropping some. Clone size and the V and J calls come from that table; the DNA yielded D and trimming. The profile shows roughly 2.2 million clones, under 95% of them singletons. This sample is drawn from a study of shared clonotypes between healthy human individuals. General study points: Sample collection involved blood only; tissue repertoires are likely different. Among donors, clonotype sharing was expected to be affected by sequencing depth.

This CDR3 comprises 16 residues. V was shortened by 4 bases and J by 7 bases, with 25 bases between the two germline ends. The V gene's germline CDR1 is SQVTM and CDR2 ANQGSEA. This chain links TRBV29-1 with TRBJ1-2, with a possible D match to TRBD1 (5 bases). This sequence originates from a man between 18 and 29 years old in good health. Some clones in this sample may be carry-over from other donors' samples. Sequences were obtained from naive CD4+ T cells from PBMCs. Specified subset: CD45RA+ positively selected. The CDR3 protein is CSVAETKPGGVIGYTF. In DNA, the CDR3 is TGCAGCGTTGCAGAGACAAAACCCGGGGGGGTTATTGGCTACACCTTC. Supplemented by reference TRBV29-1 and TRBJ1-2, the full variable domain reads SAVISQKPSRDICQRGTSLTIQCQVDSQVTMMFWYRQQPGQSLTLIATANQGSEATYESGFVIDKFPISRPNLTFSTLTVSNMSPEDSSIYLCSVAETKPGGVIGYTFGSGTRLTVV.